This T cell receptor beta chain was sequenced in a study of cytomegalovirus exposure and HLA in healthy donors (dated by TCRdb to 2015 to 2018). Concerning the study at large: An earlier analysis of a few hundred of the donors reported approximately 280 Gb of sequence data and 117 million unique TCR beta sequences obtained from around 190 million T cells. The aim of the study was to test whether cataloging public T cell receptors could identify signatures of past pathogen exposure. HLA typing covered class I and class II loci at four-digit resolution. The study used immunosequencing to profile the T cell repertoires of several hundred subjects and linked those repertoires to cytomegalovirus serostatus. Typing coverage varied by locus: about 629-640 donors for A, B, C, DRB1 and DQB1; about 520 for DQA1; more than 600 for DPA1; roughly 470 for DPB1. An earlier analysis of approximately 640 of the donors applied high-throughput TCR beta sequencing to assess whether each TCR beta V gene segment acted as functional or pseudogenic. An early release that covered roughly 600 HLA-typed donors contained about 300 gigabases of sequencing data and 75 million to 100 million unique TCR sequences. Roughly five DR-DQ haplotypes were handled as single units for association and clustering, since linkage in the cohort was strong. On average, 235,054 unique TCR beta nucleotide sequences were sequenced per donor among 398 genotyped donors of the cohort, with 15% to 20% of those sequences being non-productive. Donor age, sex, ethnicity and CMV serostatus were compiled together with the repertoire data. A later analysis re-examined previously published TCR beta repertoires from about 670 donors and added high-resolution HLA genotyping to investigate patterns of TCR occurrence. Besides the first cohort of 500 to 700 subjects, a separate validation cohort made up of roughly 130 different subjects was used. The later analysis used no new phenotypic data to find candidate immune exposures, relying instead on TCR beta sequences and their occurrence across donors. Among the approximately 400 genotyped donors, approximately 77% belonged to the genetic ancestry cluster associated with self-reported Caucasian donors. To predict cytomegalovirus infection status, the study brought together high-throughput TCR immunosequencing, statistical association of individual TCRs with disease status, and machine learning. Every discovery cohort repertoire had been produced on one sequencing platform. Genome-wide SNP genotypes for about 65% of the 666 donors were used in a later genetic analysis, which treated that subset as a discovery cohort. What the research found in general, with its limitations: Linkage disequilibrium might explain the correlated functional status among segregating V segments, but an unknown experimental factor could not be excluded. In both the original and validation cohorts, the classifier was reported to diagnose cytomegalovirus status with high specificity and sensitivity. In a later genetic analysis, fewer N-insertions in productive TCRs were reported among donors in an Asian-associated ancestry cluster than the 666-donor mean. The authors suggested that the approach could potentially be generalized to other disease states and immunological phenotypes. In a later analysis, HLA-associated TCR beta chains were found to be more clonally expanded and to have lower generation probabilities than equally common non-associated chains. Some 15 rarely observed V segments, including chromosome 9 orphons, were excluded from the earlier analysis of approximately 500 of the donors because counts were too low. A later analysis found that TCR association rates varied across HLA loci, with DRB1 alleles showing the most associated TCRs and HLA-C alleles the fewest. Specific HLA alleles were associated with over 15,000 TCR beta sequences at a false discovery rate of 0.05 in a later analysis. A group of highly shared sequence variants was considered likely to be a technical artifact of the sequencing pipeline. In the study, 164 TCR beta chains were listed as associated with cytomegalovirus. Broadly in line with IMGT annotations, most TCR beta V segments showed up in productive rearrangements about 90% or about 30% of the time in an earlier analysis of under 700 of the donors. Most TCR sequences were observed very rarely across donors, whereas some public TCRs were present in many individuals. HLA typing was unavailable for some donors at each locus, so association tests used only the typed subset. Sequencing depth was assumed to be roughly uniform across donors in the presence/absence analyses, though that assumption may not hold. In this cohort, only TCR beta chains were sequenced, and detectable features were limited by the absence of alpha or paired-chain data. Strong co-occurrence of HLA alleles, especially DR and DQ, made assigning TCR associations to individual alleles difficult. Immune exposure information for the cohort was limited to CMV serostatus. Some IMGT-functional V segments, including TRBV6-2 and TRBV6-3, could not be distinguished by the 87-base-pair reads and were therefore excluded. A further reported finding was that TCR beta sequences accurately predicted the HLA-A and HLA-B alleles for most subjects in the first cohort. In a later analysis, most CMV-associated TCR beta chains were found to appear HLA-restricted, with HLA associations seemingly driven largely by CMV exposure. Several of the top co-occurrence clusters appeared to be linked to parvovirus B19, influenza, CMV and Epstein-Barr virus, according to a later analysis. An association between a missense DCLRE1C variant and V-gene and J-gene trimming of TCR beta chains was found in a later genetic analysis and replicated in an independent cohort. A few of the identified cytomegalovirus-associated TCR beta chains were confirmed in vitro to be specific for cytomegalovirus antigens.

The germline V gene encodes CDR1 LNHDA and CDR2 SQIVND (reference sequence). The V end gives up 5 bases and the J end 0 bases, leaving 6 bases in the junction not matched to a gene. From cysteine to phenylalanine, the CDR3 is 16 amino acids long. The kept DNA is CDR3 alone, 48 bases in frame from the first base. The cohort consisted of some 730 healthy bone marrow donors. Cohort members were all nominally healthy when sampled, although unrecorded immune exposures were likely present. The donor tested CMV seronegative, placing the donor among the roughly 340 seronegative members of the cohort. A peripheral blood sample was collected from each donor, and TCR beta sequencing was performed on peripheral blood mononuclear cells. Genomic DNA extraction from the blood cell samples was performed with the Qiagen DNeasy Blood Extraction Kit. The receptor library was made with the immunoSEQ multiplex PCR assay. The multiplex PCR relied on a mix of 60 forward primers for TCR Vbeta segments and 13 reverse primers for TCR Jbeta segments. Amplification of the CDR3 region of rearranged TCR beta genes was performed with a multiplex PCR assay on genomic DNA. The amplified TCR beta libraries were sequenced on the Illumina HiSeq System as 87-base-pair reads. Per the source publication's procedure: Across the 500 to 850 repertoires, a later analysis counted 60 million to 90 million unique TCR beta chains, 8.5 million to 12 million of which were shared by at least two donors. To remove PCR and sequencing errors, raw reads were error-corrected and collapsed into unique sequences using a nearest-neighbor algorithm that merged closely related sequences. V, D and J gene segments were assigned by aligning CDR3 sequences to IMGT reference sequences. For a sequence to be retained, at least a six-nucleotide match to both a V gene segment and a J gene segment was required. A rearrangement was called productive if the CDR3 had no stop codons and remained in frame with V and J, and every other rearrangement was called non-productive. Following IMGT convention, CDR3 was defined as the stretch from the second conserved V-encoded cysteine to the conserved J-encoded phenylalanine. In an earlier analysis of 587 of the donors, sequences lacking an unambiguous match to a single V gene segment were excluded. An earlier analysis of fewer than 650 of the donors classified V segments as functional when productive rearrangements were above 56.7% and as segregating when the standard deviation between donors was above 5%. A statistical classification framework was developed to diagnose cytomegalovirus status using the catalog of TCR beta chain sequences. A later analysis assigned V and J genes by comparing TCR nucleotide sequences with IMGT/GENE-DB human TR gene sequences. Using the TCRdist pipeline, a later analysis assigned CDR3 sequences along with most-parsimonious VDJ recombination scenarios. In a later analysis, each TCR beta chain was defined by its CDR3 amino acid sequence together with its V-gene family, and reads lacking a unique V-gene family were excluded. As a way to deal with suspected cross-contamination and a sequencing artifact, a later analysis dropped hundreds of nucleotide sequences that were highly shared and had low generation probability. A later analysis calculated a clonal expansion index for each public chain from normalized within-repertoire ranks of inferred template counts. Generation probabilities in a later analysis came from a VDJ recombination model fitted to out-of-frame rearrangements, and those results were checked against IGoR. In a later analysis, hypergeometric tests were used to score TCR-TCR, TCR-HLA and TCR-CMV co-occurrence, with a repertoire-size bias correction applied to TCR pairs. A later analysis estimated false discovery rates by permuting HLA or CMV assignments 20 times. In a later analysis, co-occurring TCRs were grouped using DBSCAN, with TCRdist sequence similarity added in when clustering inside HLA-allele-positive subsets. For co-occurrence clustering, repertoires with fewer than 30,000 or more than 120,000 public chains were excluded, along with four to six repertoires with anomalous nucleotide sharing. This immuneACCESS table, as held by TCRdb, lists in-frame sequences with V and J called but not all clones. Of the missing ones, under half trace to an unresolved V gene in checked studies; the others have no known cause. The V and J calls and the clone size are those of that table, but D and trimming were determined from the DNA. For this sample the table gives about 140,000 clones, of which 66% were detected only once. Roughly 6% of the sample is held by the ten biggest clonotypes.

Details on this clone: This receptor's antigen is unknown. Nothing much larger sits one base from this clone, and base qualities are not available.

This TCR was sampled from a woman aged 55-70 years in good health and CMV-seronegative. Sample: PBMCs. The chain links TRBV19 with TRBJ1-3, with TRBD1 matching 8 junction bases. The CDR3 protein sequence reads: CASSFPGTGSGNTIYF. The DNA sequence follows: TGTGCCAGTAGTTTCCCCGGGACAGGCTCTGGAAACACCATATATTTT.